The rows below give T cell receptor beta chains drawn from one sample of a study of OX40 agonist ivuxolimab in advanced cancers. Measured with immunoSEQ multiplex PCR; TCRdb has only the in-frame clones, and not every one. The table has about 99,000 clones, roughly 91% seen once; the top ten hold 0.25% to 0.35%. This specimen consisted of CD4+ or CD8+ T cells sorted from blood, obtained in a trial of the OX40 agonist ivuxolimab. These receptors all come from an adult with an advanced solid tumor such as melanoma, head and neck, liver or kidney cancer. CDR3s include the opening cysteine and the closing phenylalanine or tryptophan. D genes are given only for firm matches. A clone size is listed for some rows: how often the clone was seen (once, few, many), or a class if it is expanded.

abundance: -
j_gene: TRBJ2-5
d_gene: -
v_gene: TRBV7-2
CDR3nt: TGTGCCAGCAGCTTAGACTCGGGGGTGACCCAGTACTTC
CDR3aa: CASSLDSGVTQYF

abundance: -
j_gene: TRBJ1-5
d_gene: -
v_gene: TRBV30
CDR3nt: TGTGCCTGGAGTGTACGGGGAAGTCAGCCCCAGCATTTT
CDR3aa: CAWSVRGSQPQHF

abundance: once
j_gene: TRBJ2-1
d_gene: -
v_gene: TRBV5-4
CDR3nt: TGTGCCAGCAGAACTGGGGAGGCTGAGCAGTTCTTC
CDR3aa: CASRTGEAEQFF

abundance: -
j_gene: TRBJ2-1
d_gene: TRBD2
v_gene: TRBV5-1
CDR3nt: TGCGCCAGCAGCCCCGCGGCGGGGGGTTATGAGCAGTTCTTC
CDR3aa: CASSPAAGGYEQFF

abundance: once
j_gene: TRBJ1-1
d_gene: -
v_gene: TRBV2
CDR3nt: TGTGCCAGCAGTTTCGGGGGCACGGACACTGAAGCTTTCTTT
CDR3aa: CASSFGGTDTEAFF

abundance: -
j_gene: TRBJ2-2
d_gene: -
v_gene: TRBV18
CDR3nt: TGTGCCAGCTCATCGAGCAGGTCCTCCTTAAACACCGGGGAGCTGTTTTTT
CDR3aa: CASSSSRSSLNTGELFF

abundance: -
j_gene: TRBJ2-7
d_gene: -
v_gene: TRBV5-1
CDR3nt: TGCGCCAGCAGCTTGCAAGGCAAAGCCTACGAGCAGTACTTC
CDR3aa: CASSLQGKAYEQYF

abundance: -
j_gene: TRBJ2-2
d_gene: -
v_gene: TRBV5-1
CDR3nt: TGCGCCAGCAGCTATGGGGGGAACACCGGGGAGCTGTTTTTT
CDR3aa: CASSYGGNTGELFF

abundance: -
j_gene: TRBJ1-2
d_gene: TRBD1
v_gene: TRBV11-2
CDR3nt: TGTGCCAGCAGCCCCCGGGACAGGGGGCGAGGCTACACCTTC
CDR3aa: CASSPRDRGRGYTF

abundance: -
j_gene: TRBJ2-3
d_gene: -
v_gene: TRBV4-3
CDR3nt: TGCGCCAGCAGCCAAGTTCCCCAGCAAGGGACGGATACGCAGTATTTT
CDR3aa: CASSQVPQQGTDTQYF

abundance: once
j_gene: TRBJ2-7
d_gene: -
v_gene: TRBV6-1
CDR3nt: TGTGCCAGCAGTTCAGGCGGGACGGCCAGGGAGCAGTACTTC
CDR3aa: CASSSGGTAREQYF

abundance: -
j_gene: TRBJ2-7
d_gene: -
v_gene: TRBV9
CDR3nt: TGTGCCAGCAGCGTAAACCAAGGACCGGACGTGGGCGAGCAGTACTTC
CDR3aa: CASSVNQGPDVGEQYF

abundance: -
j_gene: TRBJ2-1
d_gene: -
v_gene: TRBV6-5
CDR3nt: TGTGCCAGCAGCCGCGGAGGGGGAAATGAGCAGTTCTTC
CDR3aa: CASSRGGGNEQFF

abundance: once
j_gene: TRBJ1-1
d_gene: -
v_gene: TRBV6-1
CDR3nt: TGTGCCAGCAGTGAAGATACAGGAAGGAACACTGAAGCTTTCTTT
CDR3aa: CASSEDTGRNTEAFF

abundance: -
j_gene: TRBJ2-5
d_gene: TRBD2
v_gene: TRBV11-2
CDR3nt: TGTGCCAGCAGCTCTATAGCGGGAGGGGTCGGAGAGACCCAGTACTTC
CDR3aa: CASSSIAGGVGETQYF

abundance: -
j_gene: TRBJ2-7
d_gene: -
v_gene: TRBV20-1
CDR3nt: TGCAGTGCTCCCGGGGGCAGCGAGCAGTACTTC
CDR3aa: CSAPGGSEQYF

abundance: -
j_gene: TRBJ2-5
d_gene: -
v_gene: TRBV4-1
CDR3nt: TGCGCCAGCAGCCAAGATGGGGGGCAGACCCAGTACTTC
CDR3aa: CASSQDGGQTQYF

abundance: -
j_gene: TRBJ2-7
d_gene: -
v_gene: TRBV23-1
CDR3nt: TGCGCCAGCAGTCAATTGGAGGGCCACGAGCAGTACTTC
CDR3aa: CASSQLEGHEQYF

abundance: -
j_gene: TRBJ2-7
d_gene: TRBD1
v_gene: TRBV11-1
CDR3nt: TGTGCCAGCAGCTTAGGCACAGGGGGCTCCTACGAGCAGTACTTC
CDR3aa: CASSLGTGGSYEQYF

abundance: -
j_gene: TRBJ2-3
d_gene: -
v_gene: TRBV28
CDR3nt: TGTGCCAGCAGTGGTAGCGGCTCGACAGATACGCAGTATTTT
CDR3aa: CASSGSGSTDTQYF

abundance: -
j_gene: TRBJ2-2
d_gene: -
v_gene: TRBV7-2
CDR3nt: TGTGCCAGCAGCCGGACTCTAGACACCGGGGAGCTGTTTTTT
CDR3aa: CASSRTLDTGELFF

abundance: -
j_gene: TRBJ2-3
d_gene: -
v_gene: TRBV7-2
CDR3nt: TGTGCCAGCAGCTCCTTCGGACCTAGCACAGATACGCAGTATTTT
CDR3aa: CASSSFGPSTDTQYF

abundance: -
j_gene: TRBJ1-5
d_gene: TRBD1
v_gene: TRBV5-1
CDR3nt: TGCGCCAGCAGCCCCGGACAGGTTAATCAGCCCCAGCATTTT
CDR3aa: CASSPGQVNQPQHF

abundance: -
j_gene: TRBJ2-7
d_gene: TRBD1
v_gene: TRBV2
CDR3nt: TGTGCCAGCAGTAGAGGACAGGGGGCTTCCTACGAGCAGTACTTC
CDR3aa: CASSRGQGASYEQYF

abundance: -
j_gene: TRBJ1-5
d_gene: -
v_gene: TRBV6-5
CDR3nt: TGTGCCAGCAGTTACCAGTCCAATCAGCCCCAGCATTTT
CDR3aa: CASSYQSNQPQHF

abundance: -
j_gene: TRBJ2-1
d_gene: TRBD2
v_gene: TRBV11-1
CDR3nt: TGTGCCAGCAGCTCTCAAGCGGGAGGGCCCTACAATGAGCAGTTCTTC
CDR3aa: CASSSQAGGPYNEQFF

abundance: -
j_gene: TRBJ2-5
d_gene: -
v_gene: TRBV5-4
CDR3nt: TGTGCCAGCAGCTGGGGGAAAGAGACCCAGTACTTC
CDR3aa: CASSWGKETQYF

abundance: -
j_gene: TRBJ2-6
d_gene: -
v_gene: TRBV15
CDR3nt: TGTGCCACCAGCAGAGGAACAGGCCGCTCTGGGGCCAACGTCCTGACTTTC
CDR3aa: CATSRGTGRSGANVLTF

abundance: once
j_gene: TRBJ1-2
d_gene: TRBD1
v_gene: TRBV9
CDR3nt: TGTGCCAGCAGCGTCCAGGGGGAGGGGGGCTACACCTTC
CDR3aa: CASSVQGEGGYTF

abundance: few
j_gene: TRBJ2-7
d_gene: -
v_gene: TRBV7-2
CDR3nt: TGTGCCAGCAGCTTAGTTCCCTACGAGCAGTACTTC
CDR3aa: CASSLVPYEQYF

abundance: few
j_gene: TRBJ2-3
d_gene: -
v_gene: TRBV7-8
CDR3nt: TGTGCCAGCAGCCCCGACGGAACGCAGTATTTT
CDR3aa: CASSPDGTQYF

abundance: once
j_gene: TRBJ1-1
d_gene: -
v_gene: TRBV5-5
CDR3nt: TGTGCCAGCAGCCCTGGGGGACAAAGAAGGAACACTGAAGCTTTCTTT
CDR3aa: CASSPGGQRRNTEAFF

abundance: -
j_gene: TRBJ2-2
d_gene: -
v_gene: TRBV7-3
CDR3nt: TGTGCCAGCAGCGAGTCAAGGGTGGGCACCGGGGAGCTGTTTTTT
CDR3aa: CASSESRVGTGELFF

abundance: few
j_gene: TRBJ2-7
d_gene: -
v_gene: TRBV18
CDR3nt: TGTGCCAGCTCACCCACCGAGGTCGGGACCCACGAGCAGTACTTC
CDR3aa: CASSPTEVGTHEQYF

abundance: -
j_gene: TRBJ1-2
d_gene: -
v_gene: TRBV7-2
CDR3nt: TGTGCCAGCAGCTCCTCGGCAGGGAACTATGGCTACACCTTC
CDR3aa: CASSSSAGNYGYTF

abundance: once
j_gene: TRBJ2-3
d_gene: -
v_gene: TRBV27
CDR3nt: TGTGCCAGCAGTTCCAAGCCAGATACGCAGTATTTT
CDR3aa: CASSSKPDTQYF

abundance: -
j_gene: TRBJ2-4
d_gene: -
v_gene: TRBV6-6
CDR3nt: TGTGCCAGCTTCTTTGGTGGAGAGGGATCCAAAAACATTCAGTACTTC
CDR3aa: CASFFGGEGSKNIQYF

abundance: once
j_gene: TRBJ2-3
d_gene: -
v_gene: TRBV6-6
CDR3nt: TGTGCCAGCAGTGTGGGACTGGGAGGCACAGATACGCAGTATTTT
CDR3aa: CASSVGLGGTDTQYF

abundance: -
j_gene: TRBJ2-7
d_gene: TRBD1
v_gene: TRBV6-1
CDR3nt: TGTGCCAGCAGTGCCCAACCGGGACAGGGATACTACGAGCAGTACTTC
CDR3aa: CASSAQPGQGYYEQYF

abundance: -
j_gene: TRBJ2-7
d_gene: TRBD2
v_gene: TRBV18
CDR3nt: TGTGCCAGCTCACCGAGAGGGACTAGCGGCCCAAAGGGCGCCTACGAGCAGTACTTC
CDR3aa: CASSPRGTSGPKGAYEQYF

abundance: -
j_gene: TRBJ2-7
d_gene: TRBD1
v_gene: TRBV18
CDR3nt: TGTGCCAGCTCACTAACAGGGGACGAGCAGTACTTC
CDR3aa: CASSLTGDEQYF

abundance: -
j_gene: TRBJ1-2
d_gene: TRBD1
v_gene: TRBV18
CDR3nt: TGTGCCAGCTCACGACAGGGGGAATCCCTTGGCTACACCTTC
CDR3aa: CASSRQGESLGYTF